One and the same sample provided the 25 T cell receptor beta chains below, sequenced in a study of glioma-infiltrating T cells (dated by TCRdb to about 2016). Sequencing relied on an Illumina MiSeq. TCR alpha and beta CDR3 regions were amplified with the iRepertoire nested amplicon-rescue multiplex PCR (arm-PCR) platform from RNA. The public reads were run again by TCRdb, first through fastp at Q25 and then through MiXCR, and only productive beta chains were kept. Each record represents a unique CDR3 protein, reported with the most common genes and DNA among its rows. For this sample the table gives about 140,000 distinct CDR3 sequences, of which roughly two fifths were detected only once. Jointly, the top ten make up 20% to 25% of the sample. The sample was glioma tissue, nonneoplastic brain tissue, or PBMCs (not recorded which). The receptors were sampled from a human donor with low-grade glioma or glioblastoma, undergoing nonglioma brain surgery, or in good health (not recorded which).

This chain uses TRBV20-1 with TRBJ2-3; 8 bases map to TRBD2. CDR3 length equals 17 residues. The V gene end was trimmed by 2 bases and the J gene end by 0 bases; junction bases not matched to a gene: 10. Germline V lookup: CDR1 DFQATT, CDR2 SNEGSKA (reference sequence). The CDR3 loop is CSARHLRSGGSTDTQYF. The CDR3 nucleotides read TGCAGTGCTAGACACCTCCGAAGCGGGGGAAGCACAGATACGCAGTATTTT.

In this sample, this clonotype turned up many times. The chain links TRBV7-2 to TRBJ2-7; D unclear. Germline V CDR1 and CDR2: SGHTA, FQGNSA. Trimming stripped 2 bases from V and 2 bases from J, with 7 bases between. This CDR3 comprises 13 residues. The CDR3 bases are TGTGCCAGCAGCTTACCGCAAACCTACGAGCAGTACTTC. Translated, it gives CASSLPQTYEQYF.

The gene calls are TRBV20-1 and TRBJ2-7; 7 bases agree with TRBD1. Unmatched junction bases numbered 8, after V lost 7 bases and J lost 2 bases. Germline CDR1 reads DFQATT; CDR2 reads SNEGSKA (reference sequence). The CDR3 runs to 13 residues. CDR3 in amino acids: CSGIRDSPYEQYF. Written as DNA, the CDR3 is TGCAGTGGCATCCGGGACAGTCCCTACGAGCAGTACTTC.

V is TRBV7-2 and J is TRBJ1-2; D is undetermined. This CDR3 region has 15 residues. Germline CDR1 is SGHTA and CDR2 is FQGNSA. Deletions cut 2 bases from V and 1 base from J, with 11 bases between. Here the CDR3 DNA reads TGTGCCAGCAGCTTATACGTCGGTAATAACTATGGCTACACCTTC. It specifies CASSLYVGNNYGYTF.

This clonotype has more than one count but fewer than ten. V and J are TRBV6-2 or TRBV6-3 and TRBJ2-2; no reliable D call. The ends were cut back, 8 bases at V and 5 bases at J, with 15 bases in the middle. This CDR3 spans 14 amino acids. Germline CDR1 is MNHEY and CDR2 is SVGEGT. The CDR3 reads CASSLVMGTGELFF. CDR3 nucleotide sequence: TGTGCCAGCTCGCTAGTGATGGGTACCGGGGAGCTGTTTTTT.

This chain uses TRBV12-3 or TRBV12-4 with TRBJ1-1, with D possibly matching TRBD1 (5 bases). The CDR3 extends over 14 amino acids. The ends were cut back, 3 bases at V and 4 bases at J, with 12 bases in the middle. CDR3 nucleotides: TGTGCCAGCAGTTTCGCGGGGGGGGGCACTGAAGCTTTCTTT. Its protein product is CASSFAGGGTEAFF.

The chain couples TRBV6-5 to TRBJ1-2, with unresolved D. Trimming stripped 1 base from V and 5 bases from J, with 11 bases between. The germline gives CDR1 MNHEY, CDR2 SVGAGI. The CDR3 is made up of 14 amino acids. CDR3 sequence (DNA): TGTGCCAGCAGTTACTGGCCCTCGCCTTATGGCTACACCTTC. Protein sequence: CASSYWPSPYGYTF.

A word on this clonotype: This may be a read error, as it is one base from a much larger clone. The J gene is TRBJ2-7, the V gene TRBV6-6; TRBD2 is a possible D gene (6 bases). This CDR3 has 12 residues. Germline V lookup: CDR1 MNHNY, CDR2 SVGAGI (reference sequence). The ends were cut back, 6 bases at V and 0 bases at J, with 6 bases in the middle. DNA for the CDR3: TGTGCCAGCAGGGACTACTCCTACGAGCAGTACTTC. This encodes CASRDYSYEQYF.

This clonotype appeared a few times. The chain carries TRBV6-5 and TRBJ2-7; TRBD2 aligns across 11 bases. Per the germline V gene, CDR1 is MNHEY and CDR2 is SVGAGI. The ends lost 0 bases at V and 5 bases at J; junction bases unmatched: 6. The CDR3 totals 16 residues. CDR3 coding DNA: TGTGCCAGCAGTTACTCGAGTAGCGGGAGGGTCAACGAGCAGTACTTC. It yields the protein CASSYSSSGRVNEQYF.

This clonotype was seen once. This chain uses TRBV7-6 with TRBJ2-3; TRBD1 matches 7 bases. Trimming at V came to 5 bases and at J to 1 base, leaving 6 bases not matched to a gene. The CDR3 spans 15 residues. The V gene's germline CDR1 is SGHVS and CDR2 FNYEAQ. This chain's CDR3 is CASSPDRAGTDTQYF. The CDR3 nucleotides read TGTGCCAGCAGCCCTGACAGGGCGGGCACAGATACGCAGTATTTT.

The genes are TRBV7-9 and TRBJ2-7; D remains unclear. CDR1 SEHNR and CDR2 FQNEAQ come from the germline V gene (reference sequence). This CDR3 region has 12 residues. V was clipped by 5 bases and J by 2 bases, with 7 bases between them. CDR3 residues: CASSRVPYEQYF. The CDR3 coding sequence is TGTGCCAGCAGCCGGGTTCCCTACGAGCAGTACTTC. Drawing the rest from reference TRBV7-9 and TRBJ2-7, the complete variable domain is DTGVSQNPRHKITKRGQNVTFRCDPISEHNRLYWYRQTLGQGPEFLTYFQNEAQLEKSRLLSDRFSAERPKGSFSTLEIQRTEQGDSAMYLCASSRVPYEQYFGPGTRLTVT.

V and J are TRBV24-1 and TRBJ2-1; 9 bases align to TRBD2. Germline-derived CDR1 and CDR2 are KGHDR and SFDVKD. After removal of 4 bases from V and 7 bases from J, the junction contained 7 bases not matched to a gene. The CDR3 totals 15 residues. The CDR3 here is CATSDAGGTENEQFF. In DNA form, the CDR3 reads TGTGCCACCAGTGACGCGGGGGGGACAGAGAATGAGCAGTTCTTC.

As concerns this clonotype: This may be a read error, as it is one base from a much larger clone. J is TRBJ1-5 and V is TRBV6-2 or TRBV6-3, with 7 positions matching TRBD1. The germline CDR1 and CDR2 sequences are MNHEY and SVGEGT. The trim removed 6 bases at V and 5 bases at J, leaving 10 bases unmatched. CDR3 length equals 15 residues. CDR3 nucleotides: TGTGCCAGCAGGAAGGCAGGGGGTAACGATCAGCCCCAGCATTTT. Translating it yields CASRKAGGNDQPQHF.

This clonotype was observed a handful of times. The rearrangement joins TRBV15 to TRBJ2-3; D is possibly TRBD1 or TRBD2 (6 bases each). The CDR3 covers 13 residues. The germline V gene encodes CDR1 LNHNV and CDR2 YYDKDF (reference sequence). The V and J ends lost 5 bases and 9 bases respectively, with 15 bases between them. Here the CDR3 reads CATSARGPGTQYF. Written as DNA, the CDR3 is TGTGCCACCAGCGCCCGGGGGCCTGGGACGCAGTATTTT.

A note on this clonotype: The junction shows a germline mismatch at one end, possibly a read error. V gene TRBV10-1 combines with J gene TRBJ1-5; D is unclear. CDR1 is WNHNN, CDR2 SYGVQD, per germline (reference sequence). The CDR3 covers 13 residues. CDR3 bases: TGCGACAGCAGTGAAACTGGCAATCAGCCCCAGCATTTT. Translating gives CDSSETGNQPQHF.

The rearrangement uses TRBV20-1 and TRBJ2-7; D is perhaps TRBD1 (7 bases). Trimming pared 3 bases from V and 2 bases from J, leaving 20 bases between. The CDR3 contains 16 residues. The V gene's germline CDR1 is DFQATT and CDR2 SNEGSKA (reference sequence). The CDR3 is CSASRGGGWGAYEQYF. The CDR3 DNA reads TGCAGTGCTAGTCGAGGGGGCGGCTGGGGGGCCTACGAGCAGTACTTC.

Only a few counts were recorded for this clonotype. The J gene is TRBJ2-3, the V gene TRBV2, with no clear D. This CDR3 comprises 11 residues. Trimming took off 4 bases at V and 6 bases at J, with 5 bases between the two ends. Germline CDR1 is SNHLY and CDR2 is FYNNEI. CDR3 nucleotide sequence: TGTGCCAGCAGTGGTTTGGATACGCAGTATTTT. It codes for CASSGLDTQYF.

This clonotype was recorded many times. The chain joins TRBV29-1 to TRBJ2-1; D gene unclear. There are 11 residues in the CDR3. In germline, CDR1 is SQVTM, CDR2 ANQGSEA. Trimming stripped 5 bases from V and 5 bases from J, with 7 bases between. The CDR3 DNA reads as TGCAGCGTTCGCAAAAACAATGAGCAGTTCTTC. Its protein is CSVRKNNEQFF.

The chain uses TRBV15 and TRBJ2-3; 9 bases align to TRBD1. J gave up 1 base and V 2 bases, and 7 bases lay outside the gene matches. CDR3 length: 17 amino acids. CDR1 is LNHNV, CDR2 YYDKDF, per germline (reference sequence). CDR3 bases: TGTGCCACCAGCAGAAAAGTGGGGGACAGGGGCACAGATACGCAGTATTTT. Its protein is CATSRKVGDRGTDTQYF.

The chain is built from TRBV7-6 and TRBJ2-3; D not certain. V lost 2 bases and J lost 0, with 6 bases in between. CDR3 length equals 14 residues. Germline V gives CDR1 SGHVS, CDR2 FNYEAQ. CDR3 in amino acids: CASSLTPSTDTQYF. CDR3 DNA: TGTGCCAGCAGCTTAACACCAAGCACAGATACGCAGTATTTT.

This clonotype occurred a few times. The genes are TRBV6-2 or TRBV6-3 and TRBJ2-7; D may be TRBD1 or TRBD2 (5 bases each). CDR3 length equals 14 residues. V was shortened by 4 bases and J by 0 bases, with 10 bases between the two germline ends. Germline CDR1 is MNHEY and CDR2 is SVGEGT. CDR3 nucleotide sequence: TGTGCCAGCAGTTGGGACCGTCACTCCTACGAGCAGTACTTC. Protein sequence: CASSWDRHSYEQYF.

The V call is TRBV7-2, the J call TRBJ2-7; 8 nucleotides line up with TRBD1. Germline values: CDR1 SGHTA, CDR2 FQGNSA. The CDR3 loop spans 13 amino acids. Trimming cost V 4 bases and J 7 bases; bases outside gene matches: 6. As DNA, the CDR3 is TGTGCCAGCAGCTCCGGACAGGGTGGGGAGCAGTACTTC. It codes for CASSSGQGGEQYF.

J is TRBJ1-1 and V is TRBV6-5; D is uncertain. This CDR3 is 13 amino acids long. With 0 bases removed from V and 3 bases from J, the gap between germline ends came to 5 bases. CDR1 is MNHEY, CDR2 SVGAGI, per germline. The chain's CDR3 is CASSYSRYTEAFF. The CDR3 coding sequence is TGTGCCAGCAGTTACTCCCGGTACACTGAAGCTTTCTTT.

The genes are TRBV18 and TRBJ1-3; possibly TRBD1 for D (5 bases). Germline assignment: CDR1 KGHSH and CDR2 LQKENI. The CDR3 sequence is 17 residues long. Trimming pared 3 bases from V and 0 bases from J, leaving 15 bases between. CDR3 DNA sequence: TGTGCCAGCTCACCCACCGGGACGGCAAACTCTGGAAACACCATATATTTT. Translation: CASSPTGTANSGNTIYF.

The chain joins TRBV20-1 to TRBJ2-5; TRBD1 agrees at 10 bases. V shed 3 bases and J 4 bases; nucleotides not matched to a gene: 5. CDR3 length equals 14 residues. Germline values: CDR1 DFQATT, CDR2 SNEGSKA (reference sequence). CDR3 nucleotides: TGCAGTGCTAGTAGGGACAGGGGATCAGAGACCCAGTACTTC. It translates to CSASRDRGSETQYF.